The 19 T cell receptor beta chains reported below all come from one sample, sequenced in a study of T-cell memory formation after mild COVID-19. One entry per CDR3 protein, called by TCRdb with MiXCR from the 5' RACE reads. The sample shows 200,000 or so distinct CDR3 sequences, 15% to 20% of them seen only once. Sequencing was performed on PBMCs or a T cell subset sorted from them (not recorded which). These receptors were obtained from an adult woman who had mild COVID-19 (a few samples of this study predate the infection). Cell type and time point are not known.

J is TRBJ2-1 and V is TRBV10-3, with a weak D call TRBD2 (6 bases). Trimming removed 6 bases from V and 7 bases from J, with 13 bases in between. The CDR3 length is 13 residues. The germline V gene has CDR1 ENHRY and CDR2 SYGVKD. The CDR3: CAISRDSKNEQFF. The CDR3 region has the DNA TGTGCCATCAGCCGGGACTCAAAAAATGAGCAGTTCTTC.

This clonotype has more than one count but fewer than ten. V is TRBV7-8 and J is TRBJ2-3; D unresolved. The germline V gene encodes CDR1 SGHVS and CDR2 FQNEAQ. This CDR3 has 15 amino acids. Trimming left V 1 base short and J 2 bases short, with 10 bases between. Here the CDR3 reads CASSLVGGYTDTQYF. The CDR3 coding sequence is TGTGCCAGCAGCTTAGTTGGCGGTTACACAGATACGCAGTATTTT. Filled out from reference TRBV7-8 and TRBJ2-3, the complete variable domain reads GAGVSQSPRYKVAKRGQDVALRCDPISGHVSLFWYQQALGQGPEFLTYFQNEAQLDKSGLPSDRFFAERPEGSVSTLKIQRTQQEDSAVYLCASSLVGGYTDTQYFGPGTRLTVL.

Regarding this clonotype: The junction and the germline gene differ at one end; a read error may be behind it. The genes are TRBV12-3 or TRBV12-4 and TRBJ2-1; D is possibly TRBD1 (6 bases). This CDR3 has 13 residues. The CDR3 DNA reads TGTGCCAGCGGTTTCAGGGGCAACAATGAGCAGTTCTTC. Residues: CASGFRGNNEQFF.

The gene calls are TRBV7-2 and TRBJ2-7; D not resolved. Trimming took off 2 bases at V and 6 bases at J, with 14 bases between the two ends. The CDR3 covers 14 residues. Germline V gives CDR1 SGHTA, CDR2 FQGNSA. The CDR3 nucleotides are TGTGCCAGCAGCTTATCTAGTGCTTTGGCCGAGCAGTACTTC. Protein sequence: CASSLSSALAEQYF.

This clonotype appeared a few times. The J gene is TRBJ1-1, the V gene TRBV27, with D perhaps matching TRBD1 (5 bases). V was trimmed by 6 bases and J by 3 bases, leaving 14 bases between them. The CDR3 has 14 amino acids. The V gene's germline CDR1 is MNHEY and CDR2 SMNVEV (reference sequence). CDR3 DNA sequence: TGTGCCAGCAGGGGCGCAGGGAGACACACTGAAGCTTTCTTT. It codes for CASRGAGRHTEAFF.

The table lists this clonotype with a few counts. The chain joins TRBV5-1 to TRBJ2-5; TRBD1 aligns across 7 bases. The germline V gene has CDR1 SGHRS and CDR2 YFSETQ. The CDR3 spans 18 residues. The ends lost 4 bases at V and 4 bases at J; junction bases unmatched: 19. The CDR3 here is CASSPKEYGTVPPETQYF. The CDR3 DNA reads as TGCGCCAGCAGCCCCAAGGAGTACGGGACAGTGCCCCCAGAGACCCAGTACTTC.

This clonotype has at least ten counts. This chain joins TRBV9 and TRBJ2-3; 7 bases agree with TRBD2. The CDR3 spans 16 residues. The ends lost 3 bases at V and 5 bases at J; junction bases unmatched: 12. Germline CDR1 and CDR2: SGDLS and YYNGEE. The CDR3 spells CASSAKWREYIDTQYF. CDR3 DNA sequence: TGTGCCAGCAGCGCCAAGTGGCGGGAGTACATAGATACGCAGTATTTT.

This clonotype showed up just a few times. The rearrangement uses TRBV9 and TRBJ2-3; 8 nucleotides align to TRBD2. Germline V gene data show CDR1 as SGDLS and CDR2 as YYNGEE. The V segment lost 8 bases and the J segment 0 bases; nucleotides outside the gene matches: 5. The CDR3 contains 14 residues. CDR3 DNA sequence: TGTGCCAGTACCACTAGCGGAAGCACAGATACGCAGTATTTT. Protein sequence: CASTTSGSTDTQYF.

This chain connects TRBV25-1 to TRBJ1-2; no clear D. CDR1 and CDR2 (germline): MGHDK, SYGVNS. This CDR3 has 13 amino acids. The V and J ends lost 3 bases and 5 bases respectively, with 10 bases between them. The CDR3 is CASSEAGLYGYTF. CDR3 nucleotides: TGTGCCAGCAGTGAGGCGGGGTTATATGGCTACACCTTC.

The chain employs TRBV20-1 and TRBJ1-5; D not resolved. CDR1 is DFQATT, CDR2 SNEGSKA, per germline (reference sequence). Between the trimmed V and J ends, which lost 6 bases and 3 bases, there was a span of 12 bases. CDR3 length equals 13 residues. CDR3 coding DNA: TGCAGTGCCGAAGGAGGGTTCAATCAGCCCCAGCATTTT. Its protein product is CSAEGGFNQPQHF.

This chain joins TRBV6-2 or TRBV6-3 and TRBJ2-4, with TRBD1 identical over 8 bases. There are 15 residues in the CDR3. After removal of 2 bases from V and 3 bases from J, the junction contained 3 bases not matched to a gene. Germline assignment: CDR1 MNHEY and CDR2 SVGEGT. The CDR3 sequence is CASSYGQGGKNIQYF. The CDR3 bases are TGTGCCAGCAGTTACGGACAGGGCGGCAAAAACATTCAGTACTTC.

The CDR3 DNA sequence: TGTGCCAGCAGGCCGTCGACAGGGGGGATAGTCGCTGAAGCTTTCTTT. Its protein is CASRPSTGGIVAEAFF. The chain links TRBV6-2 or TRBV6-3 to TRBJ1-1; TRBD1 matches 9 bases. Germline trimming cut 6 bases from V and 6 bases from J; bases unmatched to any gene: 14. The CDR3 covers 16 residues. In germline, CDR1 is MNHEY, CDR2 SVGEGT.

This clonotype came up a few times. The chain employs TRBV28 and TRBJ1-1; tentatively, D is TRBD1 (5 bases). The CDR3 extends over 14 amino acids. The V end lost 5 bases, the J end lost 1 base, and 11 bases lay between the germline ends. From germline, CDR1 is MDHEN and CDR2 SYDVKM. The CDR3 region has the DNA TGTGCCAGCAGTGCCGGGGGGAGGAACACTGAAGCTTTCTTT. As protein: CASSAGGRNTEAFF.

In this sample, this clonotype turned up a few times. J is TRBJ2-7 and V is TRBV7-2, with 11 nucleotides matching TRBD2. Trimming at V came to 5 bases and at J to 4 bases, leaving 10 bases not matched to a gene. The length of the CDR3 is 16 residues. Germline assignment: CDR1 SGHTA and CDR2 FQGNSA. The CDR3 sequence is CASSQQPSGGKYEQYF. For the CDR3, the DNA is TGTGCCAGCAGCCAACAACCTAGCGGGGGGAAGTACGAGCAGTACTTC.

In its sample, this clonotype was seen many times. The chain recombines TRBV9 with TRBJ2-3; D is undetermined. The CDR3 spans 13 residues. Trimming took 3 bases from V and 5 from J, leaving 10 bases between them. In germline, CDR1 is SGDLS, CDR2 YYNGEE. The CDR3 sequence: CASSESQLDTQYF. In DNA, the CDR3 is TGTGCCAGCAGCGAATCCCAGCTAGATACGCAGTATTTT.

This sequence joins TRBV7-9 and TRBJ2-7; TRBD1 matches 8 bases. J gave up 2 bases and V 5 bases, and 20 bases lay outside the gene matches. Per the germline V gene, CDR1 is SEHNR and CDR2 is FQNEAQ (reference sequence). The length of the CDR3 is 19 residues. For the CDR3, the DNA is TGTGCCAGCAGCCCCTCCCGGGGGACAGGCCGAAGTTGGGCCTACGAGCAGTACTTC. The encoded protein is CASSPSRGTGRSWAYEQYF.

This clonotype was counted many times. The chain combines TRBV4-1 with TRBJ1-1; D may be TRBD1 (6 bases). V lost 3 bases and J 0 bases, leaving 17 bases between the germline ends. Germline-derived CDR1 and CDR2 are MGHRA and YSYEKL. The CDR3 is 17 amino acids. This CDR3 is CASSHKRGGQMNTEAFF. Written as DNA, the CDR3 is TGCGCCAGCAGCCACAAAAGGGGGGGACAAATGAACACTGAAGCTTTCTTT.

CDR3 residues: CASSPSGRGHGEAFF. CDR3 bases: TGTGCCAGCAGTCCCTCGGGCAGGGGGCATGGTGAAGCTTTCTTT. The gene calls are TRBV6-2 or TRBV6-3 and TRBJ1-1; 8 bases map to TRBD1. The CDR3 sequence is 15 residues long. Germline V gene lookup returns CDR1 MNHEY and CDR2 SVGEGT. V was clipped by 5 bases and J by 7 bases; unmatched bases: 12.

This clonotype was counted many times. The CDR3 DNA reads TGCGCCAGCAGCCAAGGGGTCGGGACAACTAATGAAAAACTGTTTTTT. It encodes CASSQGVGTTNEKLFF. V gene TRBV4-1 combines with J gene TRBJ1-4; D not resolved. Germline V gene sequence: CDR1 MGHRA, CDR2 YSYEKL. The CDR3 sequence is 16 residues long. V lost 1 base, J lost 0 bases, and 9 bases lay in between.